Following are 20 T cell receptor beta chains from one sample sequenced in a study of T cells in Graves' hyperthyroidism and ophthalmopathy. RNA transcripts yielded amplified TCR beta CDR3 regions. The HTBI set primed first-round TCR CDR3 RT-PCR. MiXCR, applied by TCRdb to the multiplex PCR reads, yields one record per CDR3 protein. The table lists around 620,000 distinct CDR3 sequences, around 15% of them singletons, with 3.8% in the top ten. The sequencing sample was made of blood. The receptors shown here come from a woman aged 25 to 39 with Graves' hyperthyroidism.

The rearrangement joins TRBV15 to TRBJ1-5; the D gene is possibly TRBD1 (6 bases). The V gene's germline CDR1 is LNHNV and CDR2 YYDKDF (reference sequence). CDR3 length: 19 residues. With 9 bases removed from V and 2 bases from J, the gap between germline ends came to 29 bases. The CDR3 loop reads CATTPQGICIFRGNQPQHF. CDR3 sequence (DNA): TGTGCCACGACCCCACAGGGTATCTGTATATTTCGGGGCAATCAGCCCCAGCATTTT.

The table lists this clonotype with many counts. V and J are TRBV12-3 or TRBV12-4 and TRBJ2-1, with TRBD1 matching 9 bases. The CDR3 is 15 residues long. The V segment lost 4 bases and the J segment 6 bases; nucleotides outside the gene matches: 7. CDR3 DNA sequence: TGTGCCAGCAGTTCACAGGGGGCGGTGGTCAATGAGCAGTTCTTC. It codes for CASSSQGAVVNEQFF.

This clonotype was seen more than once but under ten times. The chain links TRBV9 to TRBJ1-4, with TRBD1 as a possible D gene (5 bases). This CDR3 contains 16 residues. V dropped 1 base and J dropped 0 bases, with 10 bases sitting between them. Germline-derived CDR1 and CDR2 are SGDLS and YYNGEE. CDR3 in amino acids: CASSVSRVATNEKLFF. Written as DNA, the CDR3 is TGTGCCAGCAGCGTAAGCAGGGTGGCAACTAATGAAAAACTGTTTTTT. Full variable domain (rest looked up from reference TRBV9 and TRBJ1-4): DSGVTQTPKHLITATGQRVTLRCSPRSGDLSVYWYQQSLDQGLQFLIQYYNGEERAKGNILERFSAQQFPDLHSELNLSSLELGDSALYFCASSVSRVATNEKLFFGSGTQLSVL.

In its sample, this clonotype was seen many times. The chain links TRBV3-1 to TRBJ2-4; maybe TRBD2 (5 bases). CDR3 size: 13 residues. Trimming left V 2 bases short and J 6 bases short, with 8 bases between. CDR1 is LGHDT, CDR2 YNNKEL, per germline (reference sequence). CDR3 DNA sequence: TGTGCCAGCAGCCAATTTGAGGGAAACATTCAGTACTTC. It codes for CASSQFEGNIQYF.

This clonotype turned up a few times. The chain uses TRBV28 and TRBJ1-5; D remains unclear. Trimming shortened V by 3 bases and J by 3 bases, and 15 bases separated the two germline ends. This CDR3 comprises 16 residues. Germline lookup yields CDR1 MDHEN and CDR2 SYDVKM. The CDR3 region is CASSFFLARSNQPQHF. As DNA, the CDR3 is TGTGCCAGCAGTTTTTTCCTCGCGCGGTCCAATCAGCCCCAGCATTTT.

The V and J genes are TRBV6-1 and TRBJ1-2; D remains ambiguous. V lost 7 bases and J lost 4, with 13 bases in between. Germline CDR1 is MNHNS and CDR2 is SASEGT. The CDR3 spans 13 residues. The CDR3 sequence is CASTRIERYGYTF. CDR3 nucleotide sequence: TGTGCCAGCACCCGGATAGAGCGCTATGGCTACACCTTC.

V usage is TRBV6-5 and J usage is TRBJ2-6; weak D call: TRBD1 (5 bases). Germline V lookup: CDR1 MNHEY, CDR2 SVGAGI. V lost 3 bases, J lost 4 bases, and 13 bases lay in between. The CDR3 is 16 residues long. In nucleotides, the CDR3 is TGTGCCAGCAGTTATTCCAGGGCGCCCGGGGCCAACGTCCTGACTTTC. Its protein is CASSYSRAPGANVLTF.

The J gene is TRBJ2-7, the V gene TRBV27; unclear D gene. V dropped 4 bases and J dropped 5 bases, with 15 bases sitting between them. CDR3 length: 14 amino acids. Germline lookup yields CDR1 MNHEY and CDR2 SMNVEV (reference sequence). CDR3 nucleotide sequence: TGTGCCAGCAGTTATAGCACCCCTCCCAACGAGCAGTACTTC. The encoded protein is CASSYSTPPNEQYF.

This clonotype was detected only a few times. The rearrangement links TRBV10-3 to TRBJ1-6; TRBD1 matches 8 bases. CDR3 length: 14 amino acids. Trimming took 6 bases from V and 7 from J; bases not matched to a gene: 5. Germline V CDR1 and CDR2: ENHRY, SYGVKD. The CDR3 region is CAISGQGPNSPLHF. CDR3 in DNA: TGTGCCATCAGCGGACAGGGTCCGAATTCACCCCTCCACTTT.

This clonotype was recorded many times. The V and J genes are TRBV4-3 and TRBJ2-1; 8 bases are a match to TRBD2. The CDR3 has 16 residues. CDR1 and CDR2 (germline): LGHNA, YSLEER. V trimming: 0 bases; J trimming: 4 bases; junction bases outside the gene matches: 5. CDR3 sequence reads: CASSQDGASGYNEQFF. In DNA, the CDR3 is TGCGCCAGCAGCCAAGATGGGGCTAGCGGGTACAATGAGCAGTTCTTC.

V and J are TRBV11-2 and TRBJ1-2; no clear D gene. Germline-derived CDR1 and CDR2 are SGHAT and FQNNGV. The V end was cut by 4 bases, the J end by 2 bases, with 14 bases between. CDR3 length: 15 amino acids. As DNA, the CDR3 is TGTGCCAGCAGCTCCATCAGGAGCCAGAACTATGGCTACACCTTC. Protein sequence: CASSSIRSQNYGYTF.

In this sample, this clonotype turned up once. The chain uses TRBV3-1 and TRBJ2-2; D is perhaps TRBD1 (5 bases). The length of the CDR3 is 17 residues. V was shortened by 0 bases and J by 6 bases, with 17 bases between the two germline ends. Per the germline V gene, CDR1 is LGHDT and CDR2 is YNNKEL (reference sequence). The CDR3 DNA reads as TGTGCCAGCAGCCAAGATTTCTCAGGGTGGAGTCCCGGGGAGCTGTTTTTT. This gives the protein CASSQDFSGWSPGELFF.

This clonotype occurred many times. The chain carries TRBV7-2 and TRBJ2-5; D gene unclear. CDR1 SGHTA and CDR2 FQGNSA come from the germline V gene. V shed 2 bases and J shed 1 base, with 8 bases lying between them. This CDR3 has 14 amino acids. In nucleotides, the CDR3 is TGTGCCAGCAGCTTATCCGGAGCCCAAGAGACCCAGTACTTC. Its translation is CASSLSGAQETQYF.

Ten or more counts support this clonotype. The chain has TRBV30 and TRBJ1-1; D gene ambiguous. Germline V gives CDR1 GTSNPN, CDR2 SVGIG (reference sequence). Trimming removed 3 bases at V and 3 bases at J, with 2 bases between. The CDR3 runs 10 residues. The CDR3 DNA follows: TGTGCCTGGAGCGACACTGAAGCTTTCTTT. This translates into CAWSDTEAFF. The full variable domain, completed using reference TRBV30 and TRBJ1-1, is SQTIHQWPATLVQPVGSPLSLECTVEGTSNPNLYWYRQAAGRGLQLLFYSVGIGQISSEVPQNLSASRPQDRQFILSSKKLLLSDSGFYLCAWSDTEAFFGQGTRLTVV.

This clonotype occurred many times. The chain is built from TRBV10-3 and TRBJ2-7; D call uncertain. V lost 4 bases and J lost 4, with 8 bases in between. This CDR3 has 12 residues. Germline V gene sequence: CDR1 ENHRY, CDR2 SYGVKD. In DNA, the CDR3 is TGTGCCATCAGTGGGACCAGTTACGAGCAGTACTTC. This gives the protein CAISGTSYEQYF.

This clonotype was detected many times. V gene TRBV29-1 combines with J gene TRBJ2-1; weak D call: TRBD2 (6 bases). Trimming stripped 5 bases from V and 6 bases from J, with 17 bases between. The CDR3 contains 14 residues. Germline CDR1 and CDR2: SQVTM and ANQGSEA. CDR3 loop: CSVNFMTRTNEQFF. Here the CDR3 DNA reads TGCAGCGTTAACTTCATGACTAGAACCAATGAGCAGTTCTTC.

This chain uses TRBV18 with TRBJ2-1, with D possibly matching TRBD2 (5 bases). Trimming stripped 1 base from V and 8 bases from J, with 15 bases between. The CDR3 totals 15 residues. The germline V gene encodes CDR1 KGHSH and CDR2 LQKENI. CDR3 bases: TGTGCCAGCTCACCACGGAAGGAGGATCTATATGAGCAGTTCTTC. Translated, it gives CASSPRKEDLYEQFF.

This clonotype was observed a few times. The chain joins TRBV30 to TRBJ2-7, with a weak D call TRBD2 (5 bases). Trimming left V 3 bases short and J 7 bases short, with 16 bases between. From germline, CDR1 is GTSNPN and CDR2 SVGIG (reference sequence). The CDR3 runs 13 residues. The CDR3 loop is CAWRSGTPGEQYF. CDR3 in DNA: TGTGCCTGGAGAAGCGGTACGCCGGGGGAGCAGTACTTC. Combining the CDR3 with reference TRBV30 and TRBJ2-7 gives the whole variable domain SQTIHQWPATLVQPVGSPLSLECTVEGTSNPNLYWYRQAAGRGLQLLFYSVGIGQISSEVPQNLSASRPQDRQFILSSKKLLLSDSGFYLCAWRSGTPGEQYFGPGTRLTVT.

This clonotype was recorded at least ten times. The V call is TRBV2, the J call TRBJ1-4; TRBD1 is a possible D gene (5 bases). The V end lost 7 bases, the J end lost 0 bases, and 21 bases lay between the germline ends. CDR1 is SNHLY, CDR2 FYNNEI, per germline. The CDR3 spans 18 residues. The CDR3 loop is CASNTDTGMAATNEKLFF. Here the CDR3 DNA reads TGTGCCAGCAACACGGACACGGGAATGGCGGCAACTAATGAAAAACTGTTTTTT.

This clonotype showed up many times. The chain joins TRBV10-3 to TRBJ1-5; 7 bases fit TRBD1. Germline V gives CDR1 ENHRY, CDR2 SYGVKD. Trimming took 6 bases from V and 2 from J; bases not matched to a gene: 4. The CDR3 runs 14 residues. The CDR3 loop reads CAIRAGTGNQPQHF. CDR3 in DNA: TGTGCCATCAGAGCCGGGACAGGCAATCAGCCCCAGCATTTT.